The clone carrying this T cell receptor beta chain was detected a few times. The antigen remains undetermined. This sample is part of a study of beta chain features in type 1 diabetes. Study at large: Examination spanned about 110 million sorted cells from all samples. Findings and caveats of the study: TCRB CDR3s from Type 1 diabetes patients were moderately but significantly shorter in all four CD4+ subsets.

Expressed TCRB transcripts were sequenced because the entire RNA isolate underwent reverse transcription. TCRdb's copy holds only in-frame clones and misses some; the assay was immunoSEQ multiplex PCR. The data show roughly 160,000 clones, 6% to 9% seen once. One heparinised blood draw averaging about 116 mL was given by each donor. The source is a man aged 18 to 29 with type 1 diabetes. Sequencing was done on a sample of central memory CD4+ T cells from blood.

DNA for the CDR3: TGCAGCGTCCCCACAGGCCTGAGGTCAGGCACTGAAGCTTTCTTT. Amino acids: CSVPTGLRSGTEAFF. This chain links TRBV29-1 with TRBJ1-1; weak D call: TRBD1 (5 bases). The CDR3 is 15 residues long. Germline CDR1 is SQVTM and CDR2 is ANQGSEA. V lost 6 bases to trimming and J lost 4 bases, with 21 bases between them.